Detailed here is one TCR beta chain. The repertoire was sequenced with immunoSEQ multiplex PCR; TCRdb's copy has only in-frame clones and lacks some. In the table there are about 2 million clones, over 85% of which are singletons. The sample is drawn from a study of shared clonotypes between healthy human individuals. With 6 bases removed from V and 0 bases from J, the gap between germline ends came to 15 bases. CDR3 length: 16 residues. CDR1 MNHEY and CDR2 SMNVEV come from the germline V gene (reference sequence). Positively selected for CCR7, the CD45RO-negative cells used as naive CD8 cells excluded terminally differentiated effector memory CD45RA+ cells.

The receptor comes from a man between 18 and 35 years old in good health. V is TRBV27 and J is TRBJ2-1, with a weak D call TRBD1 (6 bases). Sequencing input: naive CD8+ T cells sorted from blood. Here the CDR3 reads CASRLTPDSSYNEQFF. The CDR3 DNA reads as TGTGCCAGCAGGCTGACCCCGGACAGCTCCTACAATGAGCAGTTCTTC.